This entry concerns a single T cell receptor (beta chain). This sample was taken from a study of T cells after yellow fever vaccination. V lost 6 bases, J lost 6 bases, and 5 bases stayed unmatched. Germline loops: CDR1 SQVTM, CDR2 ANQGSEA. The CDR3 covers 12 residues. The 5'RACE template-switching step produced TCR cDNA and added a universal primer site and UMIs. TCRdb re-derived calls from the 5' RACE reads in MiXCR, one entry per CDR3 protein. The sample lists approximately 170,000 distinct CDR3 sequences, 9.5% to 11% occurring once. The chain joins TRBV29-1 to TRBJ1-5; TRBD1 matches 7 bases. The source material was CD8+ T cells sorted from PBMCs, sampled 15 days after the yellow fever booster vaccination. This receptor was identified in a man younger than 35 who received the YFV17D yellow fever vaccine. CDR3 residues: CSVSQGGQPQHF. The CDR3 DNA follows: TGCAGCGTAAGTCAGGGGGGTCAGCCCCAGCATTTT.